These 26 T cell receptor beta chains were sequenced from one sample in a study of blood T cells in healthy people across ages. Next came a second PCR, run for roughly 6 to 11 cycles, which used a sample-barcoded 5' primer along with a J-beta primer mix. MiXCR was run by TCRdb on the 5' RACE reads, yielding one entry per CDR3 protein. The sample carries fewer than 900,000 distinct CDR3 sequences, roughly 47% recorded once. The sequencing input was blood. These receptors came from a woman between 55 and 75 years old in good health.

V is TRBV3-1 and J is TRBJ2-7, with D uncertain. This CDR3 spans 15 amino acids. Germline loops: CDR1 LGHDT, CDR2 YNNKEL (reference sequence). Deletions cut 2 bases from V and 0 bases from J, with 11 bases between. This CDR3 is CASSQSLLSSYEQYF. CDR3 nucleotides: TGTGCCAGCAGCCAATCCCTCTTGAGCTCCTACGAGCAGTACTTC.

The rearrangement uses TRBV6-6 and TRBJ2-3; D uncertain. V was shortened by 3 bases and J by 2 bases, with 12 bases between the two germline ends. CDR3 size: 15 residues. Germline V gives CDR1 MNHNY, CDR2 SVGAGI (reference sequence). DNA for the CDR3: TGTGCCAGCAGTTATAACAGTCTAAACACAGATACGCAGTATTTT. Translating gives CASSYNSLNTDTQYF.

On this clonotype itself: A junction boundary mismatches the germline segment, possibly from a read error. This chain joins TRBV7-9 and TRBJ2-5, with 11 bases aligning to TRBD2. The CDR3 has 15 residues. Germline values: CDR1 SEHNR, CDR2 FQNEAQ (reference sequence). The CDR3 sequence: CANSLSTSGSQEQYF. The CDR3 DNA reads as TGTGCCAACAGCTTAAGCACTAGCGGGAGTCAAGAGCAGTACTTC.

The chain employs TRBV20-1 and TRBJ2-7; the D gene is possibly TRBD2 (5 bases). This CDR3 has 14 residues. Per germline, CDR1 DFQATT and CDR2 SNEGSKA (reference sequence). Trimming removed 3 bases at V and 10 bases at J, with 22 bases between. This chain's CDR3 is CSASGLVQQEAQYF. CDR3 in DNA: TGCAGTGCTAGTGGACTTGTCCAACAAGAGGCCCAGTACTTC.

V is TRBV25-1 and J is TRBJ1-2; D is unresolved. In germline, CDR1 is MGHDK, CDR2 SYGVNS. The CDR3 consists of 12 residues. Trimming cost V 4 bases and J 4 bases, with 7 bases left between them. Here the CDR3 reads CASSVWGYGYTF. DNA of the CDR3: TGTGCCAGCAGTGTCTGGGGCTATGGCTACACCTTC.

Note on this clonotype: Given the absence of the conserved phenylalanine or tryptophan at the CDR3 end, a read error is likely. The rearrangement uses TRBV27 and TRBJ2-6; no definite D call. Germline CDR1 reads MNHEY; CDR2 reads SMNVEV (reference sequence). Trimming removed 0 bases from V and 2 bases from J, with 2 bases in between. CDR3 length equals 14 residues. The CDR3 DNA sequence: TGTGCCAGCAGTTTATCCCCTGGGGCCAACGTCCTGACTGTC. Translated, it gives CASSLSPGANVLTV.

This chain connects TRBV20-1 to TRBJ1-2; 7 bases fit TRBD1. This CDR3 is 13 amino acids long. After removal of 6 bases from V and 5 bases from J, the junction contained 9 bases not matched to a gene. In germline, CDR1 is DFQATT, CDR2 SNEGSKA (reference sequence). DNA of the CDR3: TGCAGTGCCGACGGACAGGAGGTTTATGGCTACACCTTC. Translating gives CSADGQEVYGYTF.

This clonotype was found a few times. The chain carries TRBV27 and TRBJ2-7, with TRBD1 as a possible D gene (6 bases). Trimming left V 2 bases short and J 5 bases short, with 7 bases between. Germline-derived CDR1 and CDR2 are MNHEY and SMNVEV (reference sequence). This CDR3 is built from 12 residues. CDR3 in amino acids: CASSLDRHEQYF. CDR3 bases: TGTGCCAGCAGTTTAGACAGGCACGAGCAGTACTTC.

This CDR3 is CASSPFSDRPGNEQFF. CDR3 bases: TGTGCCAGCAGTCCATTTAGCGACCGCCCGGGGAATGAGCAGTTCTTC. V gene TRBV9 combines with J gene TRBJ2-1; a weak D match, TRBD2 (5 bases). Trimming took 5 bases from V and 7 from J, leaving 22 bases between them. Per the germline V gene, CDR1 is SGDLS and CDR2 is YYNGEE. The CDR3 is 16 residues long.

V gene TRBV7-3 combines with J gene TRBJ2-3; 8 bases are a match to TRBD2. The V segment lost 4 bases and the J segment 3 bases; nucleotides outside the gene matches: 6. Germline assignment: CDR1 SGHTA and CDR2 FQGTGA. The CDR3 loop spans 15 amino acids. CDR3 amino acids: CASSSSGPRTDTQYF. Written as DNA, the CDR3 is TGTGCCAGCAGCTCTAGCGGGCCTAGGACAGATACGCAGTATTTT.

This clonotype was seen a handful of times. This chain's CDR3 is CASSQEGTGVPLYF. The CDR3 region has the DNA TGTGCCAGCAGCCAGGAAGGGACAGGGGTACCCCTGTACTTC. This chain joins TRBV3-1 and TRBJ2-5, with 10 positions matching TRBD1. The CDR3 length is 14 residues. The germline V gene has CDR1 LGHDT and CDR2 YNNKEL (reference sequence). J was trimmed by 13 bases and V by 3 bases; bases with no gene match: 11.

The chain uses TRBV20-1 and TRBJ2-1; TRBD2 aligns across 10 bases. Germline CDR1 is DFQATT and CDR2 is SNEGSKA (reference sequence). The CDR3 has 16 amino acids. Trimming took 6 bases from V and 3 from J; bases not matched to a gene: 11. CDR3 region: CSAIQRGGPSYNEQFF. CDR3 nucleotide sequence: TGCAGTGCCATACAGCGGGGGGGCCCTAGCTACAATGAGCAGTTCTTC.

The chain has TRBV6-5 and TRBJ2-7; TRBD1 matches at 7 bases. After removal of 7 bases from V and 4 bases from J, the junction contained 10 bases not matched to a gene. The CDR3 has 14 amino acids. CDR1 is MNHEY and CDR2 is SVGAGI in the germline V gene. The CDR3 is CASKRDRDGYEQYF. In DNA, the CDR3 is TGTGCCAGCAAACGAGACAGGGACGGTTACGAGCAGTACTTC.

The chain employs TRBV20-1 and TRBJ1-6, with 12 bases that match TRBD1. Losses at the gene ends were 3 bases for V and 9 bases for J; bases not matched to a gene: 3. This CDR3 has 14 residues. Germline V lookup: CDR1 DFQATT, CDR2 SNEGSKA (reference sequence). The CDR3: CSARGQGAGSPLHF. The CDR3 DNA follows: TGCAGTGCTAGGGGACAGGGGGCGGGTTCACCCCTCCACTTT.

The genes are TRBV7-9 and TRBJ2-3, with D unclear. The CDR3 has 13 residues. Germline assignment: CDR1 SEHNR and CDR2 FQNEAQ (reference sequence). CDR3 sequence (DNA): TGTTCCGGCAGCAACCCGGGTTCAGATACGCAGTATTTT. It is translated as CSGSNPGSDTQYF.

The V call is TRBV7-3, the J call TRBJ2-6; possible D gene TRBD2, 5 bases. Germline V CDR1 and CDR2: SGHTA, FQGTGA. V dropped 2 bases and J dropped 0 bases, with 11 bases sitting between them. The length of the CDR3 is 17 residues. CDR3 coding DNA: TGTGCCAGCAGCTTACCGGCACGGGACTCTGGGGCCAACGTCCTGACTTTC. Protein: CASSLPARDSGANVLTF.

The table lists this clonotype with a count of one. The CDR3: CSARDSGQFYEQYF. CDR3 sequence (DNA): TGCAGTGCTAGAGATAGTGGACAGTTTTACGAGCAGTACTTC. This sequence joins TRBV20-1 and TRBJ2-7, with D possibly matching TRBD1 (6 bases). CDR1 and CDR2 from the germline V gene are DFQATT and SNEGSKA (reference sequence). The CDR3 is made up of 14 amino acids. Trimming removed 0 bases at V and 4 bases at J, with 13 bases between.

With regard to this clonotype: An end of the junction does not agree with germline; a read error may underlie this. J is TRBJ2-3 and V is TRBV2; tentatively, D is TRBD2 (5 bases). There are 14 residues in the CDR3. The V gene's germline CDR1 is SNHLY and CDR2 FYNNEI. As DNA, the CDR3 is TGTGACAGCATGGGAGCTATTAGCACAGATACGCAGTATTTT. Translated: CDSMGAISTDTQYF. Together with reference TRBV2 and TRBJ2-3, the CDR3 gives the full variable domain: EPEVTQTPSHQVTQMGQEVILRCVPISNHLYFYWYRQILGQKVEFLVSFYNNEISEKSEIFDDQFSVERPDGSNFTLKIRSTKLEDSAMYFCDSMGAISTDTQYFGPGTRLTVL.

The chain carries TRBV28 and TRBJ2-1, with D unclear. Germline V CDR1 and CDR2: MDHEN, SYDVKM. V shed 3 bases and J shed 5 bases, with 11 bases lying between them. The CDR3 length is 14 residues. The CDR3 region is CASSLALKNNEQFF. In DNA, the CDR3 is TGTGCCAGCAGTTTGGCTCTCAAGAACAATGAGCAGTTCTTC. Full variable domain (outside the CDR3, taken from reference TRBV28 and TRBJ2-1): DVKVTQSSRYLVKRTGEKVFLECVQDMDHENMFWYRQDPGLGLRLIYFSYDVKMKEKGDIPEGYSVSREKKERFSLILESASTNQTSMYLCASSLALKNNEQFFGPGTRLTVL.

This clonotype was seen a single time. V and J are TRBV5-1 and TRBJ1-2; TRBD1 is a possible D gene (5 bases). The length of the CDR3 is 14 residues. Trimming pared 4 bases from V and 4 bases from J, leaving 14 bases between. The germline V gene has CDR1 SGHRS and CDR2 YFSETQ. This CDR3 is CASSQRQTGYGYTF. CDR3 DNA sequence: TGCGCCAGCAGCCAGAGACAGACTGGCTATGGCTACACCTTC.

The chain links TRBV5-1 to TRBJ2-5; TRBD2 is a possible D gene (5 bases). This CDR3 spans 15 amino acids. Germline CDR1 reads SGHRS; CDR2 reads YFSETQ. Trimming removed 2 bases at V and 5 bases at J, with 16 bases between. CDR3 amino acids: CASSFLDSTRETQYF. The CDR3 nucleotides are TGCGCCAGCAGCTTTCTGGACTCGACCAGGGAGACCCAGTACTTC.

This chain links TRBV28 with TRBJ1-5; D may be TRBD1 (5 bases). CDR1 MDHEN and CDR2 SYDVKM come from the germline V gene. V was shortened by 6 bases and J by 2 bases, with 14 bases between the two germline ends. The CDR3 sequence is 15 residues long. CDR3 sequence (DNA): TGTGCCAGCAGCCTCGGGGGGGTTGGCAATCAGCCCCAGCATTTT. Protein sequence: CASSLGGVGNQPQHF. Using reference TRBV28 and TRBJ1-5 for the parts outside the CDR3, the full variable domain is DVKVTQSSRYLVKRTGEKVFLECVQDMDHENMFWYRQDPGLGLRLIYFSYDVKMKEKGDIPEGYSVSREKKERFSLILESASTNQTSMYLCASSLGGVGNQPQHFGDGTRLSIL.

The CDR3 bases are TGCAGTGCTAGACCGGGACAGGGGGTAACGGACATTCAGTACTTC. Translated, it gives CSARPGQGVTDIQYF. J is TRBJ2-4 and V is TRBV20-1; 11 positions agree with TRBD1. Trimming cost V 2 bases and J 8 bases; bases outside gene matches: 8. CDR3 size: 15 residues. In germline, CDR1 is DFQATT, CDR2 SNEGSKA (reference sequence).

This chain uses TRBV12-3 or TRBV12-4 with TRBJ2-3; no clear D. The V end was cut by 2 bases, the J end by 6 bases, with 21 bases between. The CDR3 is 17 residues long. The CDR3 DNA reads TGTGCCAGCAGTTTAAAGGGTCGGGCTAGAGGTTCGGATACGCAGTATTTT. Translating it yields CASSLKGRARGSDTQYF.

In its sample, this clonotype was seen a few times. The chain recombines TRBV6-1 with TRBJ2-3, with D uncertain. This CDR3 is 16 amino acids long. Germline V gives CDR1 MNHNS, CDR2 SASEGT. V lost 0 bases to trimming and J lost 2 bases, with 12 bases between them. The CDR3 DNA reads TGTGCCAGCAGTGAAGCGGTGTTAGCCCCCACAGATACGCAGTATTTT. It is translated as CASSEAVLAPTDTQYF.

This clonotype was picked up a small number of times. The chain links TRBV11-2 to TRBJ1-6; TRBD1 matches at 8 bases. The trim removed 0 bases at V and 4 bases at J, leaving 8 bases unmatched. The CDR3 loop spans 18 amino acids. CDR1 is SGHAT, CDR2 FQNNGV, per germline. The CDR3: CASSLEASGGAYNSPLHF. The CDR3 DNA sequence: TGTGCCAGCAGCTTAGAAGCATCAGGGGGCGCTTATAATTCACCCCTCCACTTT.